This T cell receptor (beta chain) was observed in a study of blood T cell repertoires in COVID-19. Study-level background: There were acute and convalescent COVID-19 samples, and they came from the United States, Italy and Spain.

Original methodology: It was from reference gene primer amplification that nucleated cell counts were estimated. Here immunoSEQ multiplex PCR was the method, and the copy in TCRdb shows in-frame clones only, minus some. That table is the source of V, J and clone size, and D and trimming were worked out from the DNA. The table records 55,000 to 90,000 clones, approximately 90% of them present only once. V shed 4 bases and J 2 bases; nucleotides not matched to a gene: 1. The germline gives CDR1 KGHDR, CDR2 SFDVKD. CDR3 length equals 14 residues. The sequenced sample was peripheral blood. The sequence came from a human donor in a cohort sampled during active COVID-19. This rearrangement joins TRBV24-1 to TRBJ1-3; 7 positions agree with TRBD1. CDR3 sequence: CATSEGTAGNTIYF. DNA for the CDR3: TGTGCCACCAGTGAGGGGACAGCTGGAAACACCATATATTTT.